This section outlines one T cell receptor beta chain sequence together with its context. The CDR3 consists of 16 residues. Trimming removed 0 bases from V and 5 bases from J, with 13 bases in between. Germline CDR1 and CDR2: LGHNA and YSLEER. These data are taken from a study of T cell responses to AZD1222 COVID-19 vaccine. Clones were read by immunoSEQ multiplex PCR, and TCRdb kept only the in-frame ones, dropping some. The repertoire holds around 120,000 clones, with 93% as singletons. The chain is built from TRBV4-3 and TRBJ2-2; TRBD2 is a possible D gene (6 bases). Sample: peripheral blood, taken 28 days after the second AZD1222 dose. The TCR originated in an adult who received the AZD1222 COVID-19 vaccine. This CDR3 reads CASSQETAGWTGELFF. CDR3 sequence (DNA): TGCGCCAGCAGCCAAGAGACGGCGGGGTGGACCGGGGAGCTGTTTTTT.